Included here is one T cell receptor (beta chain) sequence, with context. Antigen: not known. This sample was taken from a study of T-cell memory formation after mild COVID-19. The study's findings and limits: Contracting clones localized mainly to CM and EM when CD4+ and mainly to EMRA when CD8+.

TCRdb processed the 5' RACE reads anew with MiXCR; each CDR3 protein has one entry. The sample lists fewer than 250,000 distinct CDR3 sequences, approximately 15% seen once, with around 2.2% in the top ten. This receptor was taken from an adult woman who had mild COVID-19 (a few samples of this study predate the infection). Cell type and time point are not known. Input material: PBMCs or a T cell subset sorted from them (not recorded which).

The CDR3 region is CATSPRTGGVRGYTF. DNA for the CDR3: TGTGCCACGAGCCCGAGGACAGGGGGTGTTCGTGGCTACACCTTC. The genes are TRBV12-3 or TRBV12-4 and TRBJ1-2; 10 nucleotides line up with TRBD1. The CDR3 length is 15 residues. The V and J ends lost 10 bases and 7 bases, in that order; junction bases with no gene match: 15.